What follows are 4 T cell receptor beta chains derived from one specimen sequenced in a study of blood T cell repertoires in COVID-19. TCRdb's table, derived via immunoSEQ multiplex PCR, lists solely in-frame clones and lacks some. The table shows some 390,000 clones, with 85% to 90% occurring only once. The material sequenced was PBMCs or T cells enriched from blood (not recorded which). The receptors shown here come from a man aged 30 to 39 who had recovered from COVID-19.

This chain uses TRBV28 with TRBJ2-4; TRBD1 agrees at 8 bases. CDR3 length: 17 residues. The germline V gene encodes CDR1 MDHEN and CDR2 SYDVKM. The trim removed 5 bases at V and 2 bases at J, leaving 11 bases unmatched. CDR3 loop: CASSPPGQGRTKNIQYF. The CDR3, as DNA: TGTGCCAGCAGTCCCCCCGGACAGGGAAGAACCAAAAACATTCAGTACTTC.

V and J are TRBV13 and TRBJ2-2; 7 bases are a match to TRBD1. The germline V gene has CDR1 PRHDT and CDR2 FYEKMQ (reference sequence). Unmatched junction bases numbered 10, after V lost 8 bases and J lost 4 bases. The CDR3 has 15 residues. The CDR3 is CASDTGDNGTGELFF. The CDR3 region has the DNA TGTGCCAGCGACACAGGGGACAATGGCACCGGGGAGCTGTTTTTT.

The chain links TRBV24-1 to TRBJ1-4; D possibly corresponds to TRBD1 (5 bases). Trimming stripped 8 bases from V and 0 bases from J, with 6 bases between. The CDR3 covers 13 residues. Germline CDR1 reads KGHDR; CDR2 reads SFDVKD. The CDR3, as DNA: TGTGCCACCAAAGGGGCAACTAATGAAAAACTGTTTTTT. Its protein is CATKGATNEKLFF.

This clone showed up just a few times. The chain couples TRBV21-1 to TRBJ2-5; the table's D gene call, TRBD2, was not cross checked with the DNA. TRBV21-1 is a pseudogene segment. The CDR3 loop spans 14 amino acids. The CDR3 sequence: CASSKSQAEETQYF. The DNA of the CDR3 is TGTGCCAGCAGCAAATCCCAAGCGGAAGAGACCCAGTACTTC.